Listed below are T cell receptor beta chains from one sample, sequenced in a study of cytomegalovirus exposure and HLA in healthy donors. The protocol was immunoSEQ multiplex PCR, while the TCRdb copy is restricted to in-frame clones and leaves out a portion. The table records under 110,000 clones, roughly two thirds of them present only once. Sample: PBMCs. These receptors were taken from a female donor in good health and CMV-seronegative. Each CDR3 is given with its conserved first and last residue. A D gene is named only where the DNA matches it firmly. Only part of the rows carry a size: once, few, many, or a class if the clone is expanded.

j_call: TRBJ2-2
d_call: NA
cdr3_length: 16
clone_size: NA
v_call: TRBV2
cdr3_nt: TGTGCCAGCAGTGAGCGACTAGGGACGAACACCGGGGAGCTGTTTTTT
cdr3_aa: CASSERLGTNTGELFF

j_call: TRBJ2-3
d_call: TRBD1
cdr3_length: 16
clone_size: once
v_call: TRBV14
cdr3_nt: TGTGCCAGCAGCCCCCGGACAGGGGCGGGGATAGATACGCAGTATTTT
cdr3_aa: CASSPRTGAGIDTQYF

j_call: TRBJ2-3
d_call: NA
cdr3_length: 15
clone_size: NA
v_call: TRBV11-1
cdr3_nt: TGTGCCAGCAGCTTAGTTAGCATCGGCACAGATACGCAGTATTTT
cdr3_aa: CASSLVSIGTDTQYF

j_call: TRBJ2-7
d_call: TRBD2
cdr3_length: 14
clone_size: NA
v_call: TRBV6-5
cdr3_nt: TGTGCCAGCAGTCGAGGACTAGCTTTCGACGAGCAGTACTTC
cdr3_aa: CASSRGLAFDEQYF

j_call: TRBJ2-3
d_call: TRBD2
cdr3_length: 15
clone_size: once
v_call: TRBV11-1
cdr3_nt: TGTGCCAGCAGCTTATTAGCGGGAGGGACAGATACGCAGTATTTT
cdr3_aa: CASSLLAGGTDTQYF

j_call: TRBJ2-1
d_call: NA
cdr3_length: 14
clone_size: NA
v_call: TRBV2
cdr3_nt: TGTGCCAGCAGTGAATCATCGACCAGGGCTGAGCAGTTCTTC
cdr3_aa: CASSESSTRAEQFF

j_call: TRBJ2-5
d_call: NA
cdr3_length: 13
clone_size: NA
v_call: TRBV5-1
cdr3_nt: TGCGCCAGCAGCGAGGGACAAGAGGAGACCCAGTACTTC
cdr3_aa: CASSEGQEETQYF

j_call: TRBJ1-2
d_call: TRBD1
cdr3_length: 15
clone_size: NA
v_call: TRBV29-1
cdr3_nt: TGCAGCGTTGAAGATCCGTCCGGGACAGGCTATGGCTACACCTTC
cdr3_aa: CSVEDPSGTGYGYTF

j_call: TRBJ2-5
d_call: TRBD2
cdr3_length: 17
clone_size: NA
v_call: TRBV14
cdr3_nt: TGTGCCAGCAGCCAAGTCCCCAGCGGGAAGTACCAAGAGACCCAGTACTTC
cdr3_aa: CASSQVPSGKYQETQYF

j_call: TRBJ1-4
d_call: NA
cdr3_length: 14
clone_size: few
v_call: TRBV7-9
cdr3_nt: TGTGCCAGCAGCCCGACAGGAGGAGATGAAAAACTGTTTTTT
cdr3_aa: CASSPTGGDEKLFF

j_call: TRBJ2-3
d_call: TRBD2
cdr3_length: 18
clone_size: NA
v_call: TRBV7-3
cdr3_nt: TGTGCCAGCAGCATTGGGGGGTTAGGGACTAGTTTCCCACATACGCAGTATTTT
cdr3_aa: CASSIGGLGTSFPHTQYF

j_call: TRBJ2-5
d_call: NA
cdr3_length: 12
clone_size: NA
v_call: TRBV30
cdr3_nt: TGTGCCTGGAACAAGGGGGGGGAGACCCAGTACTTC
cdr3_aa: CAWNKGGETQYF

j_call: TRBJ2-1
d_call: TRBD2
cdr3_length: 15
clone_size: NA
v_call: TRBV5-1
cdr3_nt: TGCGCCAGCAGCTTGGCGGCGGGGGGCCTTATTGAGCAGTTCTTC
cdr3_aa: CASSLAAGGLIEQFF

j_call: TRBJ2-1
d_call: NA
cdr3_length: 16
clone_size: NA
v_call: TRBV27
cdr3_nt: TGTGCCAGCAGTTTCTTCCCCCTCGATAGCCCCAATGAGCAGTTCTTC
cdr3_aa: CASSFFPLDSPNEQFF

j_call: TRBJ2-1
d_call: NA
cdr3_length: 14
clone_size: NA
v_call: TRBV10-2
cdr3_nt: TGCGCCAGCAGTGAGTCAGGGACTCCCAATGAGCAGTTCTTC
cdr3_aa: CASSESGTPNEQFF

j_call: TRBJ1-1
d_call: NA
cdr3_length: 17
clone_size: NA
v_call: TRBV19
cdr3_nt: TGTGCCAGTACCCCAACCCCCACGTGGGGCTTGAACACTGAAGCTTTCTTT
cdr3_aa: CASTPTPTWGLNTEAFF

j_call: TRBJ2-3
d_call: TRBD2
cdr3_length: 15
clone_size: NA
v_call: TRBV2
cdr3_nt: TGTGCCAGCAGTCCCAGACTAGCGGGAGCAGATACGCAGTATTTT
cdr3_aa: CASSPRLAGADTQYF

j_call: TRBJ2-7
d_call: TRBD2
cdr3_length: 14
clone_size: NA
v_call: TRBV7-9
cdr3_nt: TGTGCCAGCAGCTCAGCGGGAGCTAGCTACGAGCAGTACTTC
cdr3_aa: CASSSAGASYEQYF

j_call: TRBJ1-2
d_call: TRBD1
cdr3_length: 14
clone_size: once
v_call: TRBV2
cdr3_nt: TGTGCCAGCAGATCTTTACGGACAGGGTATGGCTACACCTTC
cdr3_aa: CASRSLRTGYGYTF

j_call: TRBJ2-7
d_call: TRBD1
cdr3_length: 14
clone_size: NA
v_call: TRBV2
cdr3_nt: TGTGCCAGCAGCGGTTACGGGACAGCTGGCGAGCAGTACTTC
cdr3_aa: CASSGYGTAGEQYF

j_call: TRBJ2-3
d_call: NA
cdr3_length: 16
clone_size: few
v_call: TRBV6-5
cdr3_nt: TGTGCCAGCAGTTACCTCAGGGGCCTAGGCACAGATACGCAGTATTTT
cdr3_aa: CASSYLRGLGTDTQYF

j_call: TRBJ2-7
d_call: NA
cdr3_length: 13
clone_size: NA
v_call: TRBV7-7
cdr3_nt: TGTGCTAGCAGCCCCTCCAGGGCCCACGAGCAGTACTTC
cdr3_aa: CASSPSRAHEQYF

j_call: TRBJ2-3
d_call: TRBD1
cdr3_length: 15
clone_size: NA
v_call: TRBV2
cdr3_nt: TGTGCCAGCAGCGTCCGTGAGACAGGGTCGAATACGCAGTATTTT
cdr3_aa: CASSVRETGSNTQYF

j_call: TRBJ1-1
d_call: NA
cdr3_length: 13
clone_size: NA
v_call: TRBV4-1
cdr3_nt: TGCGCCAGCAGCCTGCGGGGGAACACTGAAGCTTTCTTT
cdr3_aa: CASSLRGNTEAFF

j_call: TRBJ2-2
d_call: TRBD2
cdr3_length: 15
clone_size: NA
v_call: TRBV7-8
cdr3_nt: TGTGCCAGCAGCTCCGGGGGGAGGGGCACCGGGGAGCTGTTTTTT
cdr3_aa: CASSSGGRGTGELFF

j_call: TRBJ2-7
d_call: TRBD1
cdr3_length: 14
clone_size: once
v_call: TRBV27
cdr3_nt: TGTGCCAGCAGTCGGGGACAGGGTACCTACGAGCAGTACTTC
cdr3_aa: CASSRGQGTYEQYF

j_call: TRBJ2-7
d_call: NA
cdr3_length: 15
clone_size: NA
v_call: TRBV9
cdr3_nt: TGTGCCAGCAGCACCCAGGGGTCGGGCTCGGGGGAGCAGTACTTC
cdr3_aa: CASSTQGSGSGEQYF

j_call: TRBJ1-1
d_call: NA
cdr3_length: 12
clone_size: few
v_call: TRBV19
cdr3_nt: TGTGCCAGTAGTAGGAGGGGAACTGAAGCTTTCTTT
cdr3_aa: CASSRRGTEAFF

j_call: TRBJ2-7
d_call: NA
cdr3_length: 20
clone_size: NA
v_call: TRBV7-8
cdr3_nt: TGTGCCAGCAGTCGGTCCCCCGGGACAGGGGGCTTAGCGGGAGGGTACGAGCAGTACTTC
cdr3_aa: CASSRSPGTGGLAGGYEQYF

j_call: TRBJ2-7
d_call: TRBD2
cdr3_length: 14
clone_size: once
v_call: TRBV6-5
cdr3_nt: TGTGCCAGCAGTCCGGCTAGCGGGGCCTACGAGCAGTACTTC
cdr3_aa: CASSPASGAYEQYF

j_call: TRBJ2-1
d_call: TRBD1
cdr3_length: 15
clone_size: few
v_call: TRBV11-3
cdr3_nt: TGTGCCAGCAGCTATGGTAGGGGGCCGAACAATGAGCAGTTCTTC
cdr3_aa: CASSYGRGPNNEQFF

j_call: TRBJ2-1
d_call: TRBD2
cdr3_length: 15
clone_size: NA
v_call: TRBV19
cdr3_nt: TGTGCCAGTAGGGTAAGGCTAGCGGGAGAGAATGAGCAGTTCTTC
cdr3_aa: CASRVRLAGENEQFF

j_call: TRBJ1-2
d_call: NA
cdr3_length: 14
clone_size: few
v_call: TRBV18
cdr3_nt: TGTGCCAGCTCTGTCGACACAGGAGACTATGGCTACACCTTC
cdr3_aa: CASSVDTGDYGYTF

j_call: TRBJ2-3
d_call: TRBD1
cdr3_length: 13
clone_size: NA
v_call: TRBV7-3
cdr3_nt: TGTGCCAGCAGCTGGGGACAGGGAGATACGCAGTATTTT
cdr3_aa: CASSWGQGDTQYF

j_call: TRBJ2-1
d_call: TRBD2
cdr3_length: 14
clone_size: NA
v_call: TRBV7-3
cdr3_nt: TGTGCCAGCAGCCGACTAGCGGAACATAATGAGCAGTTCTTC
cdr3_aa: CASSRLAEHNEQFF

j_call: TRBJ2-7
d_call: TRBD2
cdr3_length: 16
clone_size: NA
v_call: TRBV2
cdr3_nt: TGTGCCAGCAGGGGGGGGATTGTCGAGCGGGCTTACGAGCAGTACTTC
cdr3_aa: CASRGGIVERAYEQYF

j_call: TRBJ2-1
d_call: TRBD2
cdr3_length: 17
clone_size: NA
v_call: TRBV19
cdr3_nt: TGTGCCAGCTCGCCCTGGGTAGCGGGAGCCTTTTACAATGAGCAGTTCTTC
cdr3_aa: CASSPWVAGAFYNEQFF

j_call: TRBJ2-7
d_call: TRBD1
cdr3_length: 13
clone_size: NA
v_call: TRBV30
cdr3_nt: TGTGCTTGTACCCTGACAGGGTGGTACGAGCAGTACTTC
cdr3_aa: CACTLTGWYEQYF

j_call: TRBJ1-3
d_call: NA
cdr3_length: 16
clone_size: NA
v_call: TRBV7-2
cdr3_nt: TGTGCCAGCAGCTTCGGCAGGCCCTCCTCTGGAAACACCATATATTTT
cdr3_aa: CASSFGRPSSGNTIYF